This passage covers 26 T cell receptor beta chains from one sample sequenced in a study of T cells after yellow fever vaccination. Using its own MiXCR run on the 5' RACE reads, TCRdb lists one record per CDR3 protein. This sample has 450,000 to 650,000 distinct CDR3 sequences, with 13% found just once. Sequencing used PBMCs, obtained on the day of the yellow fever booster vaccination. The receptors stem from a man younger than 45 who received the YFV17D yellow fever vaccine.

The V call is TRBV24-1, the J call TRBJ1-2, with a weak D call TRBD1 (5 bases). V was shortened by 1 base and J by 7 bases, with 15 bases between the two germline ends. Germline V gene data show CDR1 as KGHDR and CDR2 as SFDVKD. The CDR3 runs 15 residues. The CDR3: CATSDLRAGYAGYTF. CDR3 sequence (DNA): TGTGCCACCAGTGATTTAAGGGCAGGGTACGCTGGCTACACCTTC.

The chain uses TRBV5-5 and TRBJ1-1; TRBD1 aligns across 8 bases. With 0 bases clipped from V and 11 bases from J, the junction kept 15 bases outside the gene matches. The CDR3 has 16 residues. In germline, CDR1 is SGHKS, CDR2 YYEKEE (reference sequence). CDR3 in DNA: TGTGCCAGCAGCTTGGAGGGGATGGGTGCCGACAGGGGTGCTTTCTTT. Its protein is CASSLEGMGADRGAFF. Together with reference TRBV5-5 and TRBJ1-1, the CDR3 gives the full variable domain: DAGVTQSPTHLIKTRGQQVTLRCSPISGHKSVSWYQQVLGQGPQFIFQYYEKEERGRGNFPDRFSARQFPNYSSELNVNALLLGDSALYLCASSLEGMGADRGAFFGQGTRLTVV.

This chain uses TRBV7-2 with TRBJ2-1; possible D gene TRBD2, 5 bases. Trimming cost V 5 bases and J 6 bases, with 17 bases left between them. Germline CDR1 and CDR2: SGHTA and FQGNSA. The CDR3 runs 15 residues. In DNA, the CDR3 is TGTGCCAGCAGCCCGACCCCGACTACGGGCAATGAGCAGTTCTTC. It encodes CASSPTPTTGNEQFF.

This chain connects TRBV6-6 to TRBJ1-3, with TRBD1 identical over 7 bases. Germline CDR1 is MNHNY and CDR2 is SVGAGI (reference sequence). The CDR3 loop spans 13 amino acids. V gave up 9 bases and J gave up 0 bases; unmatched junction bases: 2. This CDR3 reads CASSGGSGNTIYF. CDR3 nucleotide sequence: TGTGCCAGTTCAGGGGGCTCTGGAAACACCATATATTTT.

The rearrangement links TRBV6-1 to TRBJ1-6; unclear D gene. The CDR3 covers 16 residues. Germline-derived CDR1 and CDR2 are MNHNS and SASEGT. V was clipped by 5 bases and J by 4 bases, with 15 bases between them. CDR3 coding DNA: TGTGCCAGCAGTCCGAAAGGGCCCCGTTATAATTCACCCCTCCACTTT. Translation: CASSPKGPRYNSPLHF.

In this sample, this clonotype turned up a few times. This rearrangement joins TRBV6-5 to TRBJ2-1; 7 nucleotides match TRBD1. Trimming took 4 bases from V and 7 from J; bases not matched to a gene: 10. Germline CDR1 reads MNHEY; CDR2 reads SVGAGI. The CDR3 runs to 15 residues. This CDR3 is CASSSAGGGGNEQFF. The CDR3 DNA sequence: TGTGCCAGCAGTTCCGCAGGGGGTGGCGGTAATGAGCAGTTCTTC.

The chain couples TRBV4-3 to TRBJ2-1; D is uncertain. The CDR3 sequence is 18 residues long. Per the germline V gene, CDR1 is LGHNA and CDR2 is YSLEER. V was trimmed by 2 bases and J by 0 bases, leaving 17 bases between them. The DNA of the CDR3 is TGCGCCAGCAGCCAAACGGCGCTGTCCCGAAGCTCCTACAATGAGCAGTTCTTC. Its protein product is CASSQTALSRSSYNEQFF.

This clonotype was seen a few times. The V call is TRBV3-1, the J call TRBJ2-2, with 9 bases aligning to TRBD2. The CDR3 totals 15 residues. The ends lost 4 bases at V and 4 bases at J; junction bases unmatched: 4. Germline V CDR1 and CDR2: LGHDT, YNNKEL (reference sequence). CDR3 DNA: TGTGCCAGCAGCCTAGGACTAGCGCTCACCGGGGAGCTGTTTTTT. Amino acid sequence: CASSLGLALTGELFF.

This clonotype was picked up a small number of times. This sequence joins TRBV7-7 and TRBJ2-5; D assignment may be TRBD1 or TRBD2 (8 bases each). V was trimmed by 4 bases and J by 9 bases, leaving 21 bases between them. The CDR3 spans 15 residues. Germline loops: CDR1 SSHAT, CDR2 FNYEAQ (reference sequence). CDR3 DNA sequence: TGTGCCAGCAGCTCGACCTGGACAGGGCGGGAGGCCCAGTACTTC. This gives the protein CASSSTWTGREAQYF.

This clonotype has just a few counts. This sequence joins TRBV4-2 and TRBJ1-2; maybe TRBD1 (5 bases). The V and J ends lost 5 bases and 3 bases respectively, with 16 bases between them. The CDR3 contains 15 residues. CDR1 is LGHNA, CDR2 YNFKEQ, per germline. In nucleotides, the CDR3 is TGTGCCAGCAGCGAGGAGGCGACAGAGTACTATGGCTACACCTTC. Encoded protein: CASSEEATEYYGYTF.

This sequence joins TRBV5-1 and TRBJ2-7, with 8 positions matching TRBD2. Germline CDR1 is SGHRS and CDR2 is YFSETQ. The CDR3 sequence is 14 residues long. The V and J ends lost 6 bases and 2 bases, in that order; junction bases with no gene match: 7. The DNA of the CDR3 is TGCGCCAGCACATTGGCGGGAGGCACCTACGAGCAGTACTTC. Translated, it gives CASTLAGGTYEQYF.

This chain's CDR3 is CASSPRVDIQYF. The CDR3, as DNA: TGTGCCAGCAGCCCACGGGTGGACATTCAGTACTTC. The V gene is TRBV6-2 or TRBV6-3, the J gene TRBJ2-4; the D is unclear. The CDR3 sequence is 12 residues long. V lost 6 bases and J 8 bases, leaving 11 bases between the germline ends. CDR1 and CDR2 from the germline V gene are MNHEY and SVGEGT.

The chain joins TRBV7-2 to TRBJ1-3; D is uncertain. Germline CDR1 reads SGHTA; CDR2 reads FQGNSA. There are 14 residues in the CDR3. Trimming pared 3 bases from V and 4 bases from J, leaving 10 bases between. This CDR3 is CASSFNLQGNTIYF. The CDR3, as DNA: TGTGCCAGCAGCTTTAACTTGCAGGGAAACACCATATATTTT.

The chain recombines TRBV20-1 with TRBJ2-7; TRBD1 aligns across 7 bases. The CDR3 loop spans 13 amino acids. V was pared by 0 bases and J by 6 bases, with 5 bases of the junction left unmatched. Per the germline V gene, CDR1 is DFQATT and CDR2 is SNEGSKA (reference sequence). The DNA for the CDR3 is TGCAGTGCTAGAGATCACAGGGGTGCCGAGCAGTACTTC. Its translation: CSARDHRGAEQYF.

The V call is TRBV3-1, the J call TRBJ2-2, with D perhaps TRBD1 or TRBD2 (5 bases each). This CDR3 is built from 15 residues. The V and J ends lost 6 bases and 0 bases respectively, with 11 bases between them. Per germline, CDR1 LGHDT and CDR2 YNNKEL (reference sequence). The CDR3 nucleotides read TGTGCCAGCAGTTGGGACCACGCGAACACCGGGGAGCTGTTTTTT. Its translation: CASSWDHANTGELFF.

The V and J genes are TRBV25-1 and TRBJ1-6, with D unresolved. Germline V gives CDR1 MGHDK, CDR2 SYGVNS. V lost 2 bases and J lost 14, with 19 bases in between. CDR3 length: 15 residues. DNA for the CDR3: TGTGCCAGCAGTGAAAAGGGCCTCCGCGAAGGCACCCTCCACTTT. Protein sequence: CASSEKGLREGTLHF.

This CDR3 reads CASSQGPRVSYNEQFF. In DNA, the CDR3 is TGCGCCAGCAGCCAAGGGCCCAGGGTTTCCTACAATGAGCAGTTCTTC. The chain has TRBV4-3 and TRBJ2-1; possible D gene TRBD1, 5 bases. V lost 1 base and J lost 1, with 11 bases in between. The CDR3 runs 16 residues. Germline CDR1 reads LGHNA; CDR2 reads YSLEER.

In its sample, this clonotype was seen a few times. The J gene is TRBJ2-1, the V gene TRBV10-2; TRBD2 matches 8 bases. Trimming at V came to 3 bases and at J to 8 bases, leaving 9 bases not matched to a gene. This CDR3 contains 15 residues. Germline V gives CDR1 WSHSY, CDR2 SAAADI. Written as DNA, the CDR3 is TGCGCCAGCAGTGATAGCGGGGCCTCGGCGGATGAGCAGTTCTTC. It translates to CASSDSGASADEQFF.

A few counts support this clonotype. The chain uses TRBV7-2 and TRBJ2-5, with D possibly being TRBD1 (7 bases). Trimming shortened V by 5 bases and J by 5 bases, and 18 bases separated the two germline ends. Germline values: CDR1 SGHTA, CDR2 FQGNSA. The CDR3 runs to 15 residues. The CDR3 coding sequence is TGTGCCAGCAGCCCAGACCCGACAGGGAGGGAGACCCAGTACTTC. Translation gives CASSPDPTGRETQYF.

Regarding this clonotype: A read error may explain this, as a much larger clone is one base away. The CDR3 loop is CAISPTGELFF. CDR3 in DNA: TGTGCCATCAGCCCCACCGGGGAGCTGTTTTTT. J is TRBJ2-2 and V is TRBV5-8; D call uncertain. This CDR3 contains 11 residues. Per germline, CDR1 SGHTS and CDR2 YDEGEE.

The V gene is TRBV29-1, the J gene TRBJ2-1; no clear D gene. CDR3 length equals 13 residues. V dropped 6 bases and J dropped 6 bases, with 15 bases sitting between them. Germline V gene lookup returns CDR1 SQVTM and CDR2 ANQGSEA. The CDR3 sequence: CSVWLVLSNEQFF. For the CDR3, the DNA is TGCAGCGTATGGTTAGTACTTTCCAATGAGCAGTTCTTC.

The chain links TRBV27 to TRBJ1-6, with a tentative D call TRBD1 (6 bases). Trimming stripped 4 bases from V and 7 bases from J, with 11 bases between. Germline V gene lookup returns CDR1 MNHEY and CDR2 SMNVEV (reference sequence). The CDR3 has 14 amino acids. CDR3 DNA: TGTGCCAGCAGTTCACAGGGTCGGAATTCACCCCTCCACTTT. Protein product: CASSSQGRNSPLHF.

This clonotype was detected only a few times. The chain carries TRBV6-5 and TRBJ2-4, with D perhaps TRBD1 or TRBD2 (7 bases each). Trimming took off 5 bases at V and 6 bases at J, with 17 bases between the two ends. The CDR3 extends over 15 amino acids. Germline loops: CDR1 MNHEY, CDR2 SVGAGI. The CDR3 sequence is CASSIQGGDRNIQYF. In nucleotides, the CDR3 is TGTGCCAGCAGTATACAGGGAGGGGACAGAAACATTCAGTACTTC.

This clonotype was observed a few times. This chain links TRBV5-1 with TRBJ2-2; D is tentatively TRBD1 or TRBD2 (5 bases each). V lost 3 bases, J lost 4 bases, and 16 bases lay in between. Germline V gene data show CDR1 as SGHRS and CDR2 as YFSETQ. CDR3 size: 16 residues. The CDR3 is CASSSSGRPATGELFF. CDR3 sequence (DNA): TGCGCCAGCAGCTCTTCGGGGCGGCCGGCCACCGGGGAGCTGTTTTTT.

The sample holds a few counts of this clonotype. The chain carries TRBV29-1 and TRBJ1-1; 8 bases align to TRBD1. This CDR3 is 15 amino acids long. The ends lost 6 bases at V and 0 bases at J; junction bases unmatched: 9. The germline gives CDR1 SQVTM, CDR2 ANQGSEA. Here the CDR3 DNA reads TGCAGCGTGGGACAGGAAAGAACCATGAACACTGAAGCTTTCTTT. Protein: CSVGQERTMNTEAFF.

Only a few counts were recorded for this clonotype. The rearrangement links TRBV18 to TRBJ2-1, with 9 nucleotides matching TRBD1. The V and J ends lost 2 bases and 4 bases, in that order; junction bases with no gene match: 3. This CDR3 comprises 15 residues. In germline, CDR1 is KGHSH, CDR2 LQKENI. This chain's CDR3 is CASSPRDRVYNEQFF. The CDR3 DNA reads TGTGCCAGCTCACCAAGGGACAGGGTGTACAATGAGCAGTTCTTC.